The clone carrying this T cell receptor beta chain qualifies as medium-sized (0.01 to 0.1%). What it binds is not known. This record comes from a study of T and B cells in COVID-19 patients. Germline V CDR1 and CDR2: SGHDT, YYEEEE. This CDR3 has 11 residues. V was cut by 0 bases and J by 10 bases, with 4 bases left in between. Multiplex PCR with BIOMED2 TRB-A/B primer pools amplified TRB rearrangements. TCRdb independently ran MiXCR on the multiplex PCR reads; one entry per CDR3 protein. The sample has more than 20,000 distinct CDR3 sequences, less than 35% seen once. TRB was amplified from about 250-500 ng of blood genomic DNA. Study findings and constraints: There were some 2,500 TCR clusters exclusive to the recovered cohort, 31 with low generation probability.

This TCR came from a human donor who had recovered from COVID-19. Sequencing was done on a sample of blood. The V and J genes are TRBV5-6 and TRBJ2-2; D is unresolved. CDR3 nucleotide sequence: TGTGCCAGCAGCTTGGCCGCGGAGCTGTTTTTT. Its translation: CASSLAAELFF.